This T cell receptor beta chain originates from a study of cytomegalovirus exposure and HLA in healthy donors. Background on the study: The same platform used for the 666 first-cohort repertoires was also used for the 120 validation repertoires, as a later analysis reported. Study-wide findings and caveats: Confirmation in vitro established that three CMV-associated chains were specific for CMV antigens. Listed as cytomegalovirus-associated were over 150 TCR beta chains. The classifier reportedly diagnosed cytomegalovirus status with high specificity and sensitivity.

With respect to this clone: Its antigen remains unidentified.

This table comes from immunoSEQ multiplex PCR, and its TCRdb copy is limited to in-frame clones, with some not included. In the table there are 150,000 or so clones, approximately 91% of which are singletons. In germline, CDR1 is LNHDA, CDR2 SQIVND (reference sequence). The trim removed 4 bases at V and 0 bases at J, leaving 10 bases unmatched. The CDR3 totals 17 residues. The chain uses TRBV19 and TRBJ2-7, with 9 nucleotides matching TRBD2. The sample taken for sequencing was PBMCs. This TCR came from a woman between 18 and 29 years old in good health and CMV-seropositive. CDR3 DNA sequence: TGTGCCAGTAGTACCCGAATGGGGCGGGAGGGCTCCTACGAGCAGTACTTC. Translation gives CASSTRMGREGSYEQYF.